Detailed here is one T cell receptor beta chain. TCRdb ran MiXCR on the 5' RACE reads and lists one entry per CDR3 protein. Among 700,000 or so distinct CDR3 sequences listed, 21% were seen once. These data are taken from a study of identical twins. Trimming took off 4 bases at V and 10 bases at J, with 25 bases between the two ends. This CDR3 is built from 16 residues. The V gene's germline CDR1 is SGHVS and CDR2 FNYEAQ. This sample also belongs to another study, concerning T cells expressing NK-cell markers. Per that study: The TCR beta repertoires were obtained from sorted CD3+CD56+NKG2C+, CD3+CD56+NKG2C- and CD3+CD56-NKG2C+ T cells. Expanded NKG2C+ T cell clones had unclear HCMV specificity.

The sequencing input was PBMCs. The V and J genes are TRBV7-6 and TRBJ1-2, with D unclear. The source is a woman aged 18-30 years in good health. CDR3 coding DNA: TGTGCCAGCAGCTCCCAATTAGGGCAGACAACCGGGAACTACACCTTC. Translating gives CASSSQLGQTTGNYTF.